The source of this TCR beta chain is a study of identifying expanded T cells in peripheral blood. CDR3 length: 14 residues. CDR1 and CDR2 from the germline V gene are SGHNT and YYREEE (reference sequence). V was pared by 0 bases and J by 6 bases, with 10 bases between. Sequenced by immunoSEQ multiplex PCR; TCRdb stores in-frame clones only, minus some. The sample comprises more than 90,000 clones, around 88% of which are singletons, and about 18% rests with the top ten. The sequenced sample was blood. V usage is TRBV5-4 and J usage is TRBJ2-1; D is unclear. The receptor's source is a person aged 18 to 69 in good health. The CDR3 sequence is CASSLGFVSNEQFF. The CDR3 nucleotides are TGTGCCAGCAGCTTGGGCTTCGTAAGCAATGAGCAGTTCTTC. Full variable domain (outside the CDR3, taken from reference TRBV5-4 and TRBJ2-1): ETGVTQSPTHLIKTRGQQVTLRCSSQSGHNTVSWYQQALGQGPQFIFQYYREEENGRGNFPPRFSGLQFPNYSSELNVNALELDDSALYLCASSLGFVSNEQFFGPGTRLTVL.